This is a list of T cell receptor beta chains from one sample in a study of shared clonotypes between healthy human individuals. Clones were sequenced by immunoSEQ multiplex PCR, and TCRdb holds only the in-frame ones, with some missing. The top ten hold less than 1.5% of the sample, which has roughly 2,000,000 clones, about 95% seen once. The sample comprised naive CD8+ T cells sorted from blood. The receptors were sampled from a man younger than 35 in good health. CDR3s include the opening cysteine and the closing phenylalanine or tryptophan. The D gene is left open where the match is weak. A clone size is listed for some rows: how often the clone was seen (once, few, many), or a class if it is expanded.

>TRBD1|TRBV9|.|TRBJ2-7
CASSRSGQGSVEQYF
TGTGCCAGCAGCCGATCCGGACAGGGCTCCGTGGAGCAGTACTTC
>TRBD2|TRBV5-4|.|TRBJ2-7
CASIQDSGSSEQYF
TGTGCCAGCATCCAAGATAGCGGGAGTAGCGAGCAGTACTTC
>TRBD2|TRBV6-5|.|TRBJ2-1
CASGTSGGWDEQFF
TGTGCCAGCGGGACTAGCGGGGGCTGGGATGAGCAGTTCTTC
>.|TRBV27|.|TRBJ1-1
CASSLSSEGQLLAFF
TGTGCCAGCAGTTTATCTTCAGAGGGTCAACTCTTAGCTTTCTTT
>TRBD1|TRBV27|.|TRBJ2-7
CASSLQGAPYEQYF
TGTGCCAGCAGTTTACAGGGGGCGCCTTACGAGCAGTACTTC
>.|TRBV19|.|TRBJ2-3
CASSLIHRGAQYF
TGTGCCAGTAGTCTTATTCACAGAGGAGCGCAGTATTTT
>.|TRBV9|.|TRBJ1-5
CASSVGGDSQPQHF
TGTGCCAGCAGCGTAGGGGGCGATAGTCAGCCCCAGCATTTT
>TRBD2|TRBV7-2|.|TRBJ2-3
CASSYAGAADTQYF
TGTGCCAGCAGCTACGCGGGAGCTGCAGATACGCAGTATTTT
>.|TRBV7-9|.|TRBJ1-5
CASSLVNQPQHF
TGTGCCAGCAGCTTAGTTAATCAGCCCCAGCATTTT
>.|TRBV2|.|TRBJ1-4
CASSELPGRKEKLFF
TGTGCCAGCAGTGAATTACCGGGGAGGAAGGAAAAACTGTTTTTT
>.|TRBV6-5|.|TRBJ2-7
CASSQGHLPYEQYF
TGTGCCAGCAGCCAAGGACATCTGCCCTACGAGCAGTACTTC
>.|TRBV21-1|.|TRBJ2-7
CASNSRWGYYEQYF
TGTGCCAGCAACTCCCGTTGGGGGTATTACGAGCAGTACTTC
>.|TRBV12-2|.|TRBJ1-1
CASRPHGDRGLPDTEAFF
TGTGCAAGTCGCCCCCACGGGGACAGGGGTCTCCCGGACACTGAAGCTTTCTTT
>TRBD1|TRBV27|.|TRBJ2-7
CASSSSGTATYEQYF
TGTGCCAGCAGTTCATCCGGGACAGCGACCTACGAGCAGTACTTC
>.|TRBV6-6|.|TRBJ1-1
CASREAMNTEAFF
TGTGCCAGCAGGGAGGCTATGAACACTGAAGCTTTCTTT
>.|TRBV14|.|TRBJ2-7
CASSPTRRTSEQYF
TGTGCCAGCAGCCCTACACGGCGAACGAGCGAGCAGTACTTC
>TRBD1|TRBV28|.|TRBJ1-5
CAIPDRDRDQPQHF
TGTGCCATACCGGACAGGGATCGGGATCAGCCCCAGCATTTT
>TRBD1|TRBV19|.|TRBJ2-7
CASSIGPGGYEQYF
TGTGCCAGTAGTATCGGCCCAGGGGGCTACGAGCAGTACTTC
>.|TRBV5-1|once|TRBJ2-6
CASSLLPGANVLTF
TGCGCCAGCAGCTTGTTGCCTGGGGCCAACGTCCTGACTTTC